This TCR beta chain was captured by sequencing in a study of blood T cells in healthy people across ages. The study, taken as a whole, reports: Diversity of TCR beta correlated strongly with naive T cell percentage. Leaving the PBMCs unsorted stopped any conclusive comparison of naive versus antigen-experienced cells.

The CDR3 totals 14 residues. V dropped 6 bases and J dropped 8; count of bases not matched to a gene: 9. Per the germline V gene, CDR1 is MNHEY and CDR2 is SMNVEV (reference sequence). Regarding this clonotype: Its antigen is still unknown.

A minimum of 6 micrograms of total RNA was extracted per sample. The second PCR ran about 6 to 12 cycles with a sample-barcoded 5' primer and J-beta primers. Via MiXCR, TCRdb re-called the 5' RACE reads, giving one row per CDR3 protein. The sample holds about 2 million distinct CDR3 sequences, around half seen once. The clonotype was recovered from a woman between 40 and 55 years old in good health. The chain uses TRBV27 and TRBJ2-1; 8 positions agree with TRBD1. Source material: blood. In DNA form, the CDR3 reads TGTGCCAGCAGACCACTCGGACAGGGCTATGAGCAGTTCTTC. It yields the protein CASRPLGQGYEQFF.